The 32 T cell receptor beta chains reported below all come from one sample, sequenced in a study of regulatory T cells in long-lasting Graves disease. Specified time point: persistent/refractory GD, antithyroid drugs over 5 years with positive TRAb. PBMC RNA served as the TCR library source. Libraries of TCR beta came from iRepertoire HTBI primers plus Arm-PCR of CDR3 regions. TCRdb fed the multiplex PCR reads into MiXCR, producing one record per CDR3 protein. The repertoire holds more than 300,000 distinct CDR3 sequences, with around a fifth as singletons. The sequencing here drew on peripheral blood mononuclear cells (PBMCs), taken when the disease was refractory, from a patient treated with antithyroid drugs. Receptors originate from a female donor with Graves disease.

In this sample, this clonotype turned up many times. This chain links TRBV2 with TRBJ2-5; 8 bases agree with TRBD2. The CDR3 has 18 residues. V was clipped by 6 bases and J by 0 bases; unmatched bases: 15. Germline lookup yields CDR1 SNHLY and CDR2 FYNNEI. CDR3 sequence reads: CASRRLGASGPNQETQYF. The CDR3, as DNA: TGTGCCAGCAGACGGCTAGGGGCTAGCGGGCCAAACCAAGAGACCCAGTACTTC.

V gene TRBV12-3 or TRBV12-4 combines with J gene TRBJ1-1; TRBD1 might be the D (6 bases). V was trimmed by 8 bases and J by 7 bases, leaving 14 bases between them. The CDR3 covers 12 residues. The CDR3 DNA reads TGTGCCAGCGAGTTCGTACAGGGTGAAGCTTTCTTT. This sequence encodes CASEFVQGEAFF.

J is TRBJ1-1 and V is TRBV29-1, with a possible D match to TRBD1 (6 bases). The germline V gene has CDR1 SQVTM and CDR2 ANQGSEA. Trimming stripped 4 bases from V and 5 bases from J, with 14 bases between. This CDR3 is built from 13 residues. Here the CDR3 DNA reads TGCAGCGTTGTAGCAGGGGCATATACTGAAGCTTTCTTT. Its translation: CSVVAGAYTEAFF.

CDR3 loop: CASSSNPHLTGETQYF. In DNA form, the CDR3 reads TGTGCCAGCAGCTCAAACCCCCATCTGACAGGGGAGACCCAGTACTTC. The J gene is TRBJ2-5, the V gene TRBV11-2; 7 bases align to TRBD1. V trimming: 4 bases; J trimming: 5 bases; junction bases outside the gene matches: 13. Germline CDR1 SGHAT, CDR2 FQNNGV. The CDR3 is 16 amino acids.

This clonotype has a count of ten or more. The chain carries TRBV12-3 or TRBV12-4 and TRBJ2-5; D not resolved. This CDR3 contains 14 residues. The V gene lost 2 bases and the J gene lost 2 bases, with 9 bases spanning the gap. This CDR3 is CASSLSHSQETQYF. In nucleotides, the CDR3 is TGTGCCAGCAGTTTATCTCATTCACAAGAGACCCAGTACTTC.

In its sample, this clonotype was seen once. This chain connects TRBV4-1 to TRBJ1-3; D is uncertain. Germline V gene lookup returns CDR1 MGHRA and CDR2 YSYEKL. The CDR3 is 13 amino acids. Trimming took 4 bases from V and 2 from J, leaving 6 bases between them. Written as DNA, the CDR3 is TGCGCCAGCAGCCCCGACACTGGAAACACCATATATTTT. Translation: CASSPDTGNTIYF.

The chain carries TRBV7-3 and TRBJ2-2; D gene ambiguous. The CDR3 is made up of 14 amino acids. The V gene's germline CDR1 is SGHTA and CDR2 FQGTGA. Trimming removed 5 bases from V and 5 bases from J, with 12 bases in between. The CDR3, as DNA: TGTGCCAGCAGCGCCCTTGACCGGACCGGGGAGCTGTTTTTT. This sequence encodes CASSALDRTGELFF.

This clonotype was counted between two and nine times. CDR3 protein: CASSILGRQGGNQPQHF. In DNA, the CDR3 is TGTGCCAGTAGTATCCTTGGACGCCAGGGGGGCAATCAGCCCCAGCATTTT. The rearrangement joins TRBV19 to TRBJ1-5, with TRBD1 matching over 7 bases. Trimming cost V 3 bases and J 2 bases; bases outside gene matches: 10. The CDR3 is 17 residues long. Germline CDR1 reads LNHDA; CDR2 reads SQIVND (reference sequence).

The CDR3 sequence is CASSMDRGYSNQPQHF. CDR3 bases: TGTGCCAGTAGTATGGACAGGGGTTATAGCAATCAGCCCCAGCATTTT. The rearrangement uses TRBV19 and TRBJ1-5, with 9 bases lining up with TRBD1. With 3 bases clipped from V and 0 bases from J, the junction kept 3 bases outside the gene matches. Germline CDR1 and CDR2: LNHDA and SQIVND (reference sequence). CDR3 length equals 16 residues.

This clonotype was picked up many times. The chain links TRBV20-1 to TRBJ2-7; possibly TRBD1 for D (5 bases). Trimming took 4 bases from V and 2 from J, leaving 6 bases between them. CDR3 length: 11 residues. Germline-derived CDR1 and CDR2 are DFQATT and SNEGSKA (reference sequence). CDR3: CSAKTAYEQYF. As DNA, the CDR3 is TGCAGTGCTAAGACAGCCTACGAGCAGTACTTC.

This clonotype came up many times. The CDR3 loop reads CASPGGRVTHQPQHF. The DNA of the CDR3 is TGTGCCAGCCCCGGGGGGCGCGTAACGCATCAGCCCCAGCATTTT. J is TRBJ1-5 and V is TRBV6-1, with a possible D match to TRBD1 (6 bases). Germline V lookup: CDR1 MNHNS, CDR2 SASEGT. The ends were cut back, 8 bases at V and 5 bases at J, with 19 bases in the middle. The CDR3 extends over 15 amino acids.

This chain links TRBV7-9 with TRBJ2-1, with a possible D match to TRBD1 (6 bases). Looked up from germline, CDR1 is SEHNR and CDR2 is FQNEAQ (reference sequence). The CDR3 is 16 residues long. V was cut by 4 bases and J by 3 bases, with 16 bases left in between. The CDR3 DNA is TGTGCCAGCAGCTCCCCGACAGGAGAGAACTACAATGAGCAGTTCTTC. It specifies CASSSPTGENYNEQFF.

CDR3 sequence: CASSVGQATKEQYF. CDR3 coding DNA: TGTGCCAGCAGCGTAGGTCAGGCCACTAAAGAGCAGTACTTC. The chain links TRBV9 to TRBJ2-7; D is ambiguous. The germline CDR1 and CDR2 sequences are SGDLS and YYNGEE. This CDR3 is built from 14 residues. V was pared by 0 bases and J by 7 bases, with 14 bases between.

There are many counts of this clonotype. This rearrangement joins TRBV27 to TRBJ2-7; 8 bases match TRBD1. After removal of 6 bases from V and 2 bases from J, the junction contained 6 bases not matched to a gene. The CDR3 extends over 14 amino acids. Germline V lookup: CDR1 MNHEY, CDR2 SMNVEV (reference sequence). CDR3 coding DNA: TGTGCCAGCAGGATCGGACAGGGTCCCTACGAGCAGTACTTC. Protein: CASRIGQGPYEQYF.

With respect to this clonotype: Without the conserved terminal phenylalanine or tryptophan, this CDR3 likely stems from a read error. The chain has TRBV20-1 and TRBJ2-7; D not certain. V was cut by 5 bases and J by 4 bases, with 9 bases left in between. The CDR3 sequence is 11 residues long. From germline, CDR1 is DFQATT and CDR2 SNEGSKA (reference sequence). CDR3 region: CSALETYEQYL. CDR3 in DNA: TGCAGTGCTTTGGAGACATACGAGCAGTACCTC.

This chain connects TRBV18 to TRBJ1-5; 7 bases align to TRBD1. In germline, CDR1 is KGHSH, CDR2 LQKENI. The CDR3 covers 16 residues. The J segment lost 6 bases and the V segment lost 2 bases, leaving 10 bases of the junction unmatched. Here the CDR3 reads CASSPGRGLGSQPQHF. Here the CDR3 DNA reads TGTGCCAGCTCACCAGGGAGGGGGCTGGGGAGTCAGCCCCAGCATTTT. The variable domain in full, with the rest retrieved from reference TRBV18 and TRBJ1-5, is NAGVMQNPRHLVRRRGQEARLRCSPMKGHSHVYWYRQLPEEGLKFMVYLQKENIIDESGMPKERFSAEFPKEGPSILRIQQVVRGDSAAYFCASSPGRGLGSQPQHFGDGTRLSIL.

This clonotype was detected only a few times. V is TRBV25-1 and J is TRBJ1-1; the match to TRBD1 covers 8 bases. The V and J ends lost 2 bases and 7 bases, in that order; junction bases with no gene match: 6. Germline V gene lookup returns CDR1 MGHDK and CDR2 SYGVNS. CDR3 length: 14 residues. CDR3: CASSEGRGLVEAFF. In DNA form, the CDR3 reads TGTGCCAGCAGTGAAGGCAGGGGGCTTGTTGAAGCTTTCTTT.

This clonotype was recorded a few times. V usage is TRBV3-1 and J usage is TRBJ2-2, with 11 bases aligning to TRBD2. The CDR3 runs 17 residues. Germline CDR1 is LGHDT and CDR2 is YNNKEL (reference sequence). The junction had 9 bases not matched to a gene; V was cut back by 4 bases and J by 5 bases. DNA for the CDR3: TGTGCCAGCAGCCGTCAGATAGCGGGAGGGCGTACCGGGGAGCTGTTTTTT. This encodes CASSRQIAGGRTGELFF.

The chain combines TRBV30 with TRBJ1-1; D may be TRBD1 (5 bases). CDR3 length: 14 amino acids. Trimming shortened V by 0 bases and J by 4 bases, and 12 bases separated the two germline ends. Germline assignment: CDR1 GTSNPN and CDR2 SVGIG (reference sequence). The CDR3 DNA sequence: TGTGCCTGGAGTGTAGGGGCAGGGAGCACTGAAGCTTTCTTT. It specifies CAWSVGAGSTEAFF.

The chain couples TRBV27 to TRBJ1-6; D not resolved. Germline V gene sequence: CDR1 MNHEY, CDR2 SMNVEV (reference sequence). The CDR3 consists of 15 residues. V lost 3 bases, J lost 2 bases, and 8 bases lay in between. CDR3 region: CASSLSSAYNSPLHF. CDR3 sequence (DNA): TGTGCCAGCAGTTTGAGCAGTGCCTATAATTCACCCCTCCACTTT.

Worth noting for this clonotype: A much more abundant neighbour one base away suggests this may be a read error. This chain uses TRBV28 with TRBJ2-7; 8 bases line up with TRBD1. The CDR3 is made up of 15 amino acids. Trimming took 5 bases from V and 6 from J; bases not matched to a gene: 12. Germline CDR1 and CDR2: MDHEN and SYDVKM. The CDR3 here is CASSGGNRGVCEQYF. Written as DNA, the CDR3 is TGTGCCAGCAGTGGGGGGAACAGGGGGGTCTGCGAGCAGTACTTC.

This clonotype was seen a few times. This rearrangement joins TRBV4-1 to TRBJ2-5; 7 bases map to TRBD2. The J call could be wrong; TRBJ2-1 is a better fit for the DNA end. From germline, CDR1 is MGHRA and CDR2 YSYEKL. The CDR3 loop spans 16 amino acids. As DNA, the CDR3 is TGCGCCAGCAGCCACCCGACTAGCATGGTAGTCGGTGAGCAGTTCTTC. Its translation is CASSHPTSMVVGEQFF.

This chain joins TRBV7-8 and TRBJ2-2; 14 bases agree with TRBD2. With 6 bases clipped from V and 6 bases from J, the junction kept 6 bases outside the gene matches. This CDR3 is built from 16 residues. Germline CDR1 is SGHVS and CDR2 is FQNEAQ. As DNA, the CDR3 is TGTGCCAGCAGGACACGACTAGCGGGAGGGCCCGGGGAGCTGTTTTTT. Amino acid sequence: CASRTRLAGGPGELFF.

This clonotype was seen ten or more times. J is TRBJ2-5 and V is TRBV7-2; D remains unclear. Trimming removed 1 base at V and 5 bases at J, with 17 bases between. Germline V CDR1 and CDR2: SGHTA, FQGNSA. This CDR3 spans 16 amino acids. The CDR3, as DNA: TGTGCCAGCAGCTTAGGGGTCCAGTCTCTGTGGGAGACCCAGTACTTC. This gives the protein CASSLGVQSLWETQYF. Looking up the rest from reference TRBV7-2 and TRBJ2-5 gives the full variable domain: GAGVSQSPSNKVTEKGKDVELRCDPISGHTALYWYRQSLGQGLEFLIYFQGNSAPDKSGLPSDRFSAERTGGSVSTLTIQRTQQEDSAVYLCASSLGVQSLWETQYFGPGTRLLVL.

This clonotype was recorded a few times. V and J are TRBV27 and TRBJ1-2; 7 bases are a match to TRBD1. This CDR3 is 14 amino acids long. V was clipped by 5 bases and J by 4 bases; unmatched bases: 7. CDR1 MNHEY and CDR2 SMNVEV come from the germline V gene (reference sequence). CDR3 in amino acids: CASSPQTGFYGYTF. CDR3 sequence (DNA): TGTGCCAGCAGTCCCCAGACAGGGTTCTATGGCTACACCTTC.

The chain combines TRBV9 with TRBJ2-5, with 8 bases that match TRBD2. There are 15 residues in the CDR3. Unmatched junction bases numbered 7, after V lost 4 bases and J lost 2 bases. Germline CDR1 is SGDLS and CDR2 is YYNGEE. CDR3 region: CASSSGTRGQETQYF. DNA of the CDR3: TGTGCCAGCAGCTCGGGGACTAGAGGGCAAGAGACCCAGTACTTC.

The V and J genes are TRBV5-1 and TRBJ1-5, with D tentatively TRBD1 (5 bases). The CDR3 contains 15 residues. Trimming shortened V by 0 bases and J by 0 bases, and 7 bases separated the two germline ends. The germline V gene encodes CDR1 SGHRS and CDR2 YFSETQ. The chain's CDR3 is CASSLGDGSNQPQHF. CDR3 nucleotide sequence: TGCGCCAGCAGCTTGGGGGACGGTAGCAATCAGCCCCAGCATTTT.

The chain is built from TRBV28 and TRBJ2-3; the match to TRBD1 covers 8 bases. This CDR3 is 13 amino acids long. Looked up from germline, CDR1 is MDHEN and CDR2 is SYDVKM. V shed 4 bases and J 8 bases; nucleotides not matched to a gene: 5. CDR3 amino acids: CASSYTGGGTQYF. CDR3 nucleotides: TGTGCCAGCAGTTATACAGGGGGTGGTACGCAGTATTTT.

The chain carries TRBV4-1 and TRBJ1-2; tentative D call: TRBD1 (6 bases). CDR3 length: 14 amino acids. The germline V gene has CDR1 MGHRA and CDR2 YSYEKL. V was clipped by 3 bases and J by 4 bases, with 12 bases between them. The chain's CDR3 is CASSQRDMSYGYTF. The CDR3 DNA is TGCGCCAGCAGCCAGAGGGACATGTCCTATGGCTACACCTTC.

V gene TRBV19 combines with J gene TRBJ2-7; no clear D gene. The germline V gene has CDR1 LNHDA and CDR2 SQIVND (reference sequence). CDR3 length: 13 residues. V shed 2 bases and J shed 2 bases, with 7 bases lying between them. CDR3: CASSITSTYEQYF. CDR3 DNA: TGTGCCAGTAGTATAACAAGTACCTACGAGCAGTACTTC.

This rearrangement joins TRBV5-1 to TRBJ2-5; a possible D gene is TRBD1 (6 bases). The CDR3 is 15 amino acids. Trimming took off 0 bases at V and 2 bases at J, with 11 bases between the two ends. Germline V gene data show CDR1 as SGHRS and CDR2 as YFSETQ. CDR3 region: CASSLGQDFQETQYF. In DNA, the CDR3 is TGCGCCAGCAGCTTGGGACAGGACTTTCAAGAGACCCAGTACTTC.

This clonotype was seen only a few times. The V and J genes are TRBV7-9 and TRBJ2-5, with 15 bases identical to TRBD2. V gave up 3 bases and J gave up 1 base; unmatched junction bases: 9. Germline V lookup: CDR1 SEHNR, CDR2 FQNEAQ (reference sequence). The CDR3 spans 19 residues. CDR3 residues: CASSFSGLAGGPGQETQYF. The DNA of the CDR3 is TGTGCCAGCAGCTTCTCAGGACTAGCGGGAGGGCCGGGCCAAGAGACCCAGTACTTC.